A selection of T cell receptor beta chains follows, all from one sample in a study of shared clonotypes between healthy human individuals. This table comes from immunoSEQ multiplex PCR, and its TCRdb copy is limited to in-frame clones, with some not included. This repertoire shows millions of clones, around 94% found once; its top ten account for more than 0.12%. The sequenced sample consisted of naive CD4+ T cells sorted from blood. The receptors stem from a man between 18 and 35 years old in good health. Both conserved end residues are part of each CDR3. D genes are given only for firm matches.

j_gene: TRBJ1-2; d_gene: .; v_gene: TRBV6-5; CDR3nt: TGTGCCAGCAGTTACACTACAAGAACTGGCTACACCTTC; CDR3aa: CASSYTTRTGYTF
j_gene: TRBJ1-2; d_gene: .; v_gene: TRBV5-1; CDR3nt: TGCGCCAGCAGCCCGCCGATGACAGGCGGGGGTGTTTATGGCTACACCTTC; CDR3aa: CASSPPMTGGGVYGYTF
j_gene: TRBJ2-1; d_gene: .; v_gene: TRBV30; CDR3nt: TGTGCCTGTTCTGCTTACAATGAGCAGTTCTTC; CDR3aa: CACSAYNEQFF
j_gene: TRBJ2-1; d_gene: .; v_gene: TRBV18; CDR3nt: TGTGCCAGCTCACCAGTATTCAATGAGCAGTTCTTC; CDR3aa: CASSPVFNEQFF
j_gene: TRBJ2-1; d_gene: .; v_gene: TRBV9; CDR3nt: TGTGCCAGCAGCGTGGCGGGTCGGGTCAATGAGCAGTTCTTC; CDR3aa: CASSVAGRVNEQFF
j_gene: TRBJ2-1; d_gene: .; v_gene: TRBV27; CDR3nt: TGTGCCAGCAGATCGACAGCCAGAGGGATCAGCTCCTACAATGAGCAGTTCTTC; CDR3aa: CASRSTARGISSYNEQFF
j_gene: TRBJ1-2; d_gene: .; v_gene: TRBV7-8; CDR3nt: TGTGCCAGCAGCCCCTTTATAGTTAACTATGGCTACACCTTC; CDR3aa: CASSPFIVNYGYTF
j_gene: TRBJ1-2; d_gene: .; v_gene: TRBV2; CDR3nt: TGTGCCAGCAGCGCTGGACAGAAGGGGGGCTATGGCTACACCTTC; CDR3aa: CASSAGQKGGYGYTF
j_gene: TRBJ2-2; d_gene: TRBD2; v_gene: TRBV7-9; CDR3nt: TGTGCCAGCAGCAAGACTAGCGGGTGGGACACCGGGGAGCTGTTTTTT; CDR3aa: CASSKTSGWDTGELFF
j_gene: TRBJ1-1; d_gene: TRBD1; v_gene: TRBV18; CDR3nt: TGTGCCAGCTCACCAAGGTTTGACAGGGGGCGCGAGAACACTGAAGCTTTCTTT; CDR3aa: CASSPRFDRGRENTEAFF
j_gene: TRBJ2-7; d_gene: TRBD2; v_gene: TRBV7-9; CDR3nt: TGTGCCAGCAGCTTCGGACTAGCGGGGTCCATCTACGAGCAGTACTTC; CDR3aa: CASSFGLAGSIYEQYF